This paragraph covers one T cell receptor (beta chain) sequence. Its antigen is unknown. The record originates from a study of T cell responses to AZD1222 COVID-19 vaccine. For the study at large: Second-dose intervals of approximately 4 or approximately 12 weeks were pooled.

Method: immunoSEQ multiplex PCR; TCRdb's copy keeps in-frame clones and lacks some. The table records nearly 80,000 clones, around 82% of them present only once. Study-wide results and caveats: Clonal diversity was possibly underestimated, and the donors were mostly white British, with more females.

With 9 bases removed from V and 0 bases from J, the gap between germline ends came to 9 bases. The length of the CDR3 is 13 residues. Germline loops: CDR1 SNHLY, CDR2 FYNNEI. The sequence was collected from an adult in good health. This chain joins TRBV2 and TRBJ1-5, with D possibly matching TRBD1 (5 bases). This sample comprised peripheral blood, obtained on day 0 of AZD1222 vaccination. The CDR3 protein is CASVTDSNQPQHF. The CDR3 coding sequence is TGTGCCAGTGTGACAGATAGCAATCAGCCCCAGCATTTT.